This TCR beta chain was identified in a study of blood T cell repertoires in COVID-19. Overall study: Samples came from the United States, Italy and Spain, spanning acute and convalescent COVID-19. Nucleic acid was either cDNA or gDNA, and it came from T cells, B-cell-depleted T cells, or PBMCs.

One Seattle source followed patients from active infection through their disease course. Original processing methods: Reference gene primers were amplified, and this amplification served to estimate nucleated cell counts. Repertoires were generated with immunoSEQ multiplex PCR, while TCRdb's copy carries only in-frame clones and drops some. Clone size and the V and J calls come from that table; the DNA yielded D and trimming. The sample lists 150,000 to 200,000 clones, 84% seen once, with less than 3% in the top ten. Trimming cost V 5 bases and J 1 base, with 13 bases left between them. CDR3 size: 15 residues. Germline CDR1 MGHDK, CDR2 SYGVNS.

The J gene is TRBJ2-3, the V gene TRBV25-1; TRBD2 might be the D (6 bases). Material: peripheral blood. The TCR was taken from a woman older than 75 with COVID-19, enrolled during active disease. The CDR3: CASSHRRGGTDTQYF. In DNA form, the CDR3 reads TGTGCCAGCAGTCATCGGCGGGGAGGCACAGATACGCAGTATTTT.